The rows below give T cell receptor beta chains drawn from one sample of a study of blood T cell repertoires in COVID-19. Sequencing was performed with immunoSEQ multiplex PCR; in TCRdb, only in-frame clones are kept and a portion is missing. The sample holds roughly 150,000 clones, 85% to 90% seen once. The sample was peripheral blood. Every receptor here comes from a woman aged 40-49 years with acute or convalescent COVID-19. Both conserved end residues are part of each CDR3. A D gene is named only where the DNA matches it firmly. Expanded clones are given a class, and other clones once, few, many or no size at all.

v_call	clone_size	j_call	d_call	cdr3_aa	cdr3_nt
TRBV6-1	NA	TRBJ1-2	TRBD1	CASSDQGTVGYTF	TGTGCCAGCAGTGACCAGGGGACAGTCGGCTACACCTTC
TRBV30	once	TRBJ2-1	TRBD1	CAWSGGQGHNEQFF	TGTGCCTGGAGTGGGGGACAGGGGCACAATGAGCAGTTCTTC
TRBV30	NA	TRBJ2-1	TRBD2	CAWTTGGSYNEQFF	TGTGCCTGGACTACGGGGGGCTCCTACAATGAGCAGTTCTTC
TRBV27	NA	TRBJ2-5	NA	CASSLNRARETQYF	TGTGCCAGCAGTTTAAACAGGGCTCGGGAGACCCAGTACTTC
TRBV7-9	NA	TRBJ2-7	NA	CASSRTAYEQYF	TGTGCCAGCAGCAGGACAGCCTACGAGCAGTACTTC
TRBV5-5	NA	TRBJ2-2	NA	CASSSGEEGKAGELFF	TGTGCCAGCAGCTCCGGAGAGGAAGGCAAAGCCGGGGAGCTGTTTTTT
TRBV30	NA	TRBJ2-7	NA	CAWRDSYEQYF	TGTGCCTGGAGGGACAGCTACGAGCAGTACTTC
TRBV30	NA	TRBJ1-5	TRBD1	CACRDRGVQPQHF	TGTGCCTGCCGGGACAGGGGTGTTCAGCCCCAGCATTTT
TRBV29-1	NA	TRBJ1-2	NA	CSVDRGSGYTF	TGCAGCGTTGACAGGGGATCTGGCTACACCTTC
TRBV27	NA	TRBJ1-1	NA	CASSHSLGGDTEAFF	TGTGCCAGCAGCCACTCCCTGGGGGGTGACACTGAAGCTTTCTTT
TRBV7-2	NA	TRBJ2-1	NA	CASSLVSGATYNEQFF	TGTGCCAGCAGCTTAGTTTCAGGGGCGACCTACAATGAGCAGTTCTTC
TRBV6-5	NA	TRBJ1-1	NA	CASRVGAMNTEAFF	TGTGCCAGCAGAGTGGGCGCCATGAACACTGAAGCTTTCTTT
TRBV3-1/TRBV3-2	NA	TRBJ2-7	TRBD2	CASSRQGAQRGPYEQYF	TGTGCCAGCAGCCGCCAAGGGGCCCAGCGGGGGCCTTACGAGCAGTACTTC
TRBV9	NA	TRBJ2-3	NA	CASSGSRVSTDTQYF	TGTGCCAGCAGCGGTTCGCGGGTTAGCACAGATACGCAGTATTTT
TRBV5-1	NA	TRBJ2-1	NA	CASSPTTGGPVEQFF	TGCGCCAGCAGCCCAACGACCGGGGGGCCCGTTGAGCAGTTCTTC
TRBV5-5	NA	TRBJ2-7	TRBD1	CASSTSGTGKYEQYF	TGTGCCAGCAGCACCTCCGGGACAGGGAAATACGAGCAGTACTTC
TRBV25-1	NA	TRBJ1-1	NA	CASSESEGGPREAFF	TGTGCCAGCAGTGAATCCGAGGGAGGTCCCCGTGAAGCTTTCTTT
TRBV6-1	NA	TRBJ1-6	NA	CASSERRAGPYSPLHF	TGTGCCAGCAGTGAAAGAAGGGCAGGGCCGTATTCACCCCTCCACTTT
TRBV6-5	NA	TRBJ2-4	TRBD2	CASSRGGANIQYF	TGTGCCAGCAGTCGCGGGGGGGCAAACATTCAGTACTTC
TRBV7-9	once	TRBJ1-6	NA	CASNKLSTVDSPLHF	TGTGCCAGCAATAAGTTAAGTACGGTTGATTCACCCCTCCACTTT
TRBV28	NA	TRBJ2-2	TRBD1	CASSLNTGTAIGELFF	TGTGCCAGCAGTTTAAACACCGGGACAGCGATCGGGGAGCTGTTTTTT
TRBV10-3	once	TRBJ2-2	TRBD2	CAISERLAGGPAGELFF	TGTGCCATCAGTGAAAGGCTAGCGGGAGGGCCGGCCGGGGAGCTGTTTTTT
TRBV5-6	NA	TRBJ2-3	NA	CASSGTSLSDTQYF	TGTGCCAGCAGTGGGACTTCCTTGTCAGATACGCAGTATTTT
TRBV19	once	TRBJ2-7	NA	CASSMTTPSVEQYF	TGTGCCAGTAGTATGACTACGCCCTCGGTCGAGCAGTACTTC
TRBV4-1	NA	TRBJ2-1	TRBD2	CASSQGGGSYNEQFF	TGCGCCAGCAGCCAGGGCGGGGGCTCCTACAATGAGCAGTTCTTC
TRBV5-1	NA	TRBJ2-1	TRBD1	CASRQTGGVQGDEQFF	TGCGCCAGCCGTCAGACAGGGGGCGTACAAGGGGATGAGCAGTTCTTC
TRBV5-6	NA	TRBJ1-2	TRBD1	CASREGQGGYGYTF	TGTGCCAGCAGAGAGGGACAGGGGGGATATGGCTACACCTTC
TRBV24-1	NA	TRBJ2-2	TRBD1	CATRGQGATGELFF	TGTGCCACCAGGGGACAGGGGGCCACCGGGGAGCTGTTTTTT
TRBV28	NA	TRBJ2-6	TRBD1	CASSFGQAGANVLTF	TGTGCCAGCAGTTTTGGACAGGCTGGAGCCAACGTCCTGACTTTC